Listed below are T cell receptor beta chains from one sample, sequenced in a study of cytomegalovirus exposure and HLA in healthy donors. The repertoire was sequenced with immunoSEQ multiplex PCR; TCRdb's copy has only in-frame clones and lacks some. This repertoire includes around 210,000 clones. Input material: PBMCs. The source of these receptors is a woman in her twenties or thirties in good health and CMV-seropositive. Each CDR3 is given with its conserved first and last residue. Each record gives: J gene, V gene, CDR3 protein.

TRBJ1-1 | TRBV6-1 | CASSRGQGITEAFF
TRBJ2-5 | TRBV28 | CASSTAGGAQETQYF
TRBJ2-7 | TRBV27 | CASSSNRGYEQYF
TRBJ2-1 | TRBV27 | CASSRLFGEQFF
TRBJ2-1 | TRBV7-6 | CASSRGLAVSSYNEQFF
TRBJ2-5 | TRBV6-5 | CASSFSGTSIETQYF
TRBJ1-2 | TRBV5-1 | CASSVITGNYGYTF
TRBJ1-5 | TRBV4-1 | CASSQDPKGREVQHF
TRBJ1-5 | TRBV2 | CASTGQGGRQPQHF
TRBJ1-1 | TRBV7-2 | CASNPSDSLGVNTEAFF
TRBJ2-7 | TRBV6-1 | CASDTGMTLPEQYF
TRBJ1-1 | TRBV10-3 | CAISEPRVFGTEAFF
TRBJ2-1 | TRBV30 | CAWSVLLGRGEQFF
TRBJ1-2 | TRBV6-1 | CASSEIGEANYGYTF
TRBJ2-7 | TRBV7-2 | CASSPSYEQYF
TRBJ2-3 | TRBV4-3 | CASSQYSGKSTDTQYF
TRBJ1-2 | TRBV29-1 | CSVEDLPRGWGQPVGGDRGGGYTF
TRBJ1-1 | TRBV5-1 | CASSLAITRGELTEAFF
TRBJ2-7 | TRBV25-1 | CASRAPTGKNYEQYF
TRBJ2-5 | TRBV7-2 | CASSRGSSSLGETQYF
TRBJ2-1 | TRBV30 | CGIAERGYNEQFF
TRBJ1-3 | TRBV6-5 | CASSLHGSSGNTIYF
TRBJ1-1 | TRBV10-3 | CASRDRGSNNPNTEAFF
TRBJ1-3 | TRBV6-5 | CASTQLDSSGNTIYF
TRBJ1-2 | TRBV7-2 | CASSLVGQVAGPYGYTF
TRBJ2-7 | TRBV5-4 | CASSLLDRGGEQYF
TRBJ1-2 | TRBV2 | CASRDRALYGYTF
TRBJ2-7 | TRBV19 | CASSRGLAGPPYEQYF
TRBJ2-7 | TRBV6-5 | CASSQAGDTYEQYF
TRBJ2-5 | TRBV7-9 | CASSPKTGGETQYF
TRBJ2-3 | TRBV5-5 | CASSFRPGQTDTQYF
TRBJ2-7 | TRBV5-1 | CASSSTGGSYEQYF
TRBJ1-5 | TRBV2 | CASSVDQGYRPQHF
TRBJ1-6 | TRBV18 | CASSPDGNSPLHF
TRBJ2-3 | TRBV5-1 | CASSLGGGVSTDTQYF
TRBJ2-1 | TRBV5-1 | CASSSTGGRSSSSWPEQFF
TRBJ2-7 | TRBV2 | CASSENGEIYYEQYF
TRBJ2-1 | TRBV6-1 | CASRLRGQNYNEQFF
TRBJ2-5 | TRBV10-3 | CATASPGTQYF
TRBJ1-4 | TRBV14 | CASSFTGGEKLFF
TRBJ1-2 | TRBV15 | CATSRGGTGAIGYTF
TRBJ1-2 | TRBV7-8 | CASSLDLGQGYTF
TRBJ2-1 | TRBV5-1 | CASSSQQGNEQFF
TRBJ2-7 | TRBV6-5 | CASSLSGSSYEQYF
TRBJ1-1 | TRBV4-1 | CASSQVHRVVEEAFF
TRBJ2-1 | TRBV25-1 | CASSRGAIWPEQFF
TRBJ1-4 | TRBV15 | CATSRGQGGVEKLFF
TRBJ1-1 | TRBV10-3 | CAITATSPGQRNTEAFF
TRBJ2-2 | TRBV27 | CASSWGLAAGELFF
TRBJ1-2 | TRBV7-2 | CASSKNTGNYGYTF
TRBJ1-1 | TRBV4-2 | CASSQPVGQEAFF
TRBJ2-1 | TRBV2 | CASSDGGGMANEQFF
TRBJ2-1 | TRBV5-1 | CASSFDGVSSYNEQFF
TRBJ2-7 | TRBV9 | CASSVGYSATYEQYF
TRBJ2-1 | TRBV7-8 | CASSLVIRAGGNNEQFF
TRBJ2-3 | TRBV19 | CASSIEGEALSIDTQYF
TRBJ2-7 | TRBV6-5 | CASSKQGYEQYF
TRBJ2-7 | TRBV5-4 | CASSRGTGFSNEQYF